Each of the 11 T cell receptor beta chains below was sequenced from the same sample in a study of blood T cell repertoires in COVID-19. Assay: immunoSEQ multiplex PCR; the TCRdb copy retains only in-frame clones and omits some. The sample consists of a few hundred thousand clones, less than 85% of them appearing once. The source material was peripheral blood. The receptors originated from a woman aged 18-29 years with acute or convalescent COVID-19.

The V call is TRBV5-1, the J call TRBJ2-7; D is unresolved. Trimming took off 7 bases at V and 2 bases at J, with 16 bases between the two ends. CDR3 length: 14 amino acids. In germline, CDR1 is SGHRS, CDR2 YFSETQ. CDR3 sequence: CASAPREYPYEQYF. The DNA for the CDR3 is TGCGCCAGCGCACCCCGAGAGTATCCCTACGAGCAGTACTTC.

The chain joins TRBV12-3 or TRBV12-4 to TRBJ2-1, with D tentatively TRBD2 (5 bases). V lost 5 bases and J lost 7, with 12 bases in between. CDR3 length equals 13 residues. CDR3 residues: CASSPLRRNEQFF. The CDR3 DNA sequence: TGTGCCAGCAGTCCCCTCCGGAGGAATGAGCAGTTCTTC.

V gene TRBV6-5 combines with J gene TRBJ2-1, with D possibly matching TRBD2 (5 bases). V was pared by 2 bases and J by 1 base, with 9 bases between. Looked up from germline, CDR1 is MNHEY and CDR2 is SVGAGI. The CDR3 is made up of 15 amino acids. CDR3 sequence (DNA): TGTGCCAGCAGTTACGGAGGCCTTTCCTACAATGAGCAGTTCTTC. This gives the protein CASSYGGLSYNEQFF.

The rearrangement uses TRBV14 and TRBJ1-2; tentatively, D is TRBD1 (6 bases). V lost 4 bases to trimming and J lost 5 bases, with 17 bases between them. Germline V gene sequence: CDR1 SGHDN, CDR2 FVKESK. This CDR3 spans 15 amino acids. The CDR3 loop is CASSPPGGLGYGYTF. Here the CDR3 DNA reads TGTGCCAGCAGCCCCCCCGGGGGGCTTGGATATGGCTACACCTTC.

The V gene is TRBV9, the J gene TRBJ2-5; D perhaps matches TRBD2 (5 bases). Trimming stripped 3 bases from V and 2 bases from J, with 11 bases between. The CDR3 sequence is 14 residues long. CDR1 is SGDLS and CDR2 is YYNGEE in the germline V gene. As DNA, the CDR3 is TGTGCCAGCAGCGAGCAGACGGGGCAAGAGACCCAGTACTTC. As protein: CASSEQTGQETQYF. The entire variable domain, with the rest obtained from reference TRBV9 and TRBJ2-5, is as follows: DSGVTQTPKHLITATGQRVTLRCSPRSGDLSVYWYQQSLDQGLQFLIQYYNGEERAKGNILERFSAQQFPDLHSELNLSSLELGDSALYFCASSEQTGQETQYFGPGTRLLVL.

The CDR3 region is CASRPGQGGGYTF. CDR3 DNA: TGTGCCAGCAGACCGGGACAGGGAGGTGGCTACACCTTC. J is TRBJ1-2 and V is TRBV12-3 or TRBV12-4, with 9 bases identical to TRBD1. V was clipped by 6 bases and J by 7 bases; unmatched bases: 6. The CDR3 is 13 amino acids.

CDR3 DNA: TGTGCCATCAGTGAGTCGCGGCAGATCTACGAGCAGTACTTC. Its translation: CAISESRQIYEQYF. The J gene is TRBJ2-7, the V gene TRBV10-3; unclear D gene. Germline V CDR1 and CDR2: ENHRY, SYGVKD. This CDR3 is built from 14 residues. With 0 bases removed from V and 3 bases from J, the gap between germline ends came to 9 bases.

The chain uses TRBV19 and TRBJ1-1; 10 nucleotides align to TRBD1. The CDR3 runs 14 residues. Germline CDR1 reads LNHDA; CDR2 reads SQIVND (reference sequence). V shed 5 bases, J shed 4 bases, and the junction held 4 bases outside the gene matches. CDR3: CASSPWTGGTEAFF. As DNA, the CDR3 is TGTGCCAGTAGTCCTTGGACAGGGGGCACTGAAGCTTTCTTT.

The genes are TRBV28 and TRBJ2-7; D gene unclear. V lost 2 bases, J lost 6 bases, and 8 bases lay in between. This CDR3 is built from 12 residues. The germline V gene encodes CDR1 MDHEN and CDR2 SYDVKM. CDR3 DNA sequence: TGTGCCAGCAGTTTACGATCCGGCGAGCAGTACTTC. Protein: CASSLRSGEQYF.

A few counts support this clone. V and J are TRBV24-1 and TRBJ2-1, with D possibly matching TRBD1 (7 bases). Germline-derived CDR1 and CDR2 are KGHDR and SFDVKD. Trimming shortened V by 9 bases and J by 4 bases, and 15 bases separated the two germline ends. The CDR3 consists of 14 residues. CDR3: CATEGGAGYNEQFF. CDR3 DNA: TGTGCCACCGAAGGGGGCGCGGGATACAATGAGCAGTTCTTC.

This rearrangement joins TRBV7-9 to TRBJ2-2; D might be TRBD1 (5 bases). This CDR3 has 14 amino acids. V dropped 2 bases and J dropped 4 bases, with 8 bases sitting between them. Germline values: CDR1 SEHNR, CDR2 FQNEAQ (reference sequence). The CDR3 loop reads CASSLPQATGELFF. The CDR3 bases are TGTGCCAGCAGCTTACCACAGGCCACCGGGGAGCTGTTTTTT.